This T cell receptor beta chain was retrieved from a study of blood T cell repertoires in COVID-19. The overall study: Both acute and convalescent COVID-19 samples were obtained from the United States, Italy and Spain. Sources were T cells, B-cell-depleted T cells, or PBMCs; the material itself was cDNA or gDNA.

The CDR3 covers 14 residues. V was pared by 4 bases and J by 0 bases, with 9 bases between. From germline, CDR1 is MNHEY and CDR2 SVGAGI. Original processing notes: Estimates of nucleated cell counts were drawn from the amplification of reference gene primers. Data came from immunoSEQ multiplex PCR; TCRdb stores just in-frame clones and leaves some out. V, J and clone size derive from that table, while D and trimming were established from the DNA sequence. The sample holds some 30,000 clones, 85% to 90% seen once. The TCR comes from a human donor with active COVID-19. The donor label of this sample is uncertain. The chain employs TRBV6-5 and TRBJ1-2, with D tentatively TRBD1 (6 bases). Sequencing input: peripheral blood. This CDR3 reads CASSWDNANYGYTF. CDR3 nucleotide sequence: TGTGCCAGCAGTTGGGACAACGCTAACTATGGCTACACCTTC.